The 8 T cell receptor beta chains reported below all come from one sample, sequenced in a study of T cell responses to AZD1222 COVID-19 vaccine. Sequencing used immunoSEQ multiplex PCR; TCRdb keeps in-frame clones, though not all of them. This repertoire shows 50,000 to 75,000 clones, 80% to 90% found once; its top ten account for approximately 6.1%. This sample comprised peripheral blood, obtained 28 days after the second AZD1222 dose. These TCRs come from an adult who received the AZD1222 COVID-19 vaccine.

The chain uses TRBV19 and TRBJ2-3; tentative D call: TRBD2 (6 bases). Germline values: CDR1 LNHDA, CDR2 SQIVND (reference sequence). With 3 bases removed from V and 0 bases from J, the gap between germline ends came to 7 bases. The CDR3 is 14 amino acids. In DNA, the CDR3 is TGTGCCAGTAGTATCGGGAGTAGCACAGATACGCAGTATTTT. Protein product: CASSIGSSTDTQYF.

The genes are TRBV3-1 (or the pseudogene TRBV3-2) and TRBJ2-7, with a tentative D call TRBD1 (6 bases). This CDR3 contains 15 residues. Trimming shortened V by 4 bases and J by 3 bases, and 16 bases separated the two germline ends. CDR1 and CDR2 from the germline V gene are LGHDT and YNNKEL (reference sequence). The CDR3 DNA is TGTGCCAGCAGCCCCTCCCAAGGACAGAGCTACGAGCAGTACTTC. Its protein product is CASSPSQGQSYEQYF.

The chain uses TRBV7-9 and TRBJ2-3; D tentatively reads TRBD1 or TRBD2 (6 bases each). CDR3 length: 13 residues. V was clipped by 6 bases and J by 2 bases, with 9 bases between them. Germline assignment: CDR1 SEHNR and CDR2 FQNEAQ (reference sequence). Here the CDR3 DNA reads TGTGCCAGCAGAAGGGGGGCCACAGATACGCAGTATTTT. Translating gives CASRRGATDTQYF.

This chain joins TRBV11-2 and TRBJ2-7; D may be TRBD1 (5 bases). The CDR3 covers 15 residues. Looked up from germline, CDR1 is SGHAT and CDR2 is FQNNGV. V was clipped by 0 bases and J by 1 base, with 10 bases between them. CDR3 DNA: TGTGCCAGCAGCTTAGATAACAGGCCGTCCTACGAGCAGTACTTC. This encodes CASSLDNRPSYEQYF.

The chain employs TRBV5-1 and TRBJ2-7; D is possibly TRBD1 (5 bases). The V and J ends lost 7 bases and 3 bases respectively, with 14 bases between them. CDR1 and CDR2 from the germline V gene are SGHRS and YFSETQ. The CDR3 length is 13 residues. The CDR3 reads CASGAGNSYEQYF. The CDR3 nucleotides read TGCGCCAGCGGGGCAGGGAACAGCTACGAGCAGTACTTC.

The chain recombines TRBV5-5 with TRBJ1-1; 8 bases align to TRBD1. The CDR3 is made up of 17 amino acids. J was trimmed by 5 bases and V by 0 bases; bases with no gene match: 12. Germline V gene sequence: CDR1 SGHKS, CDR2 YYEKEE (reference sequence). Here the CDR3 reads CASSLAPGQALRTEAFF. Here the CDR3 DNA reads TGTGCCAGCAGCTTGGCACCGGGACAGGCCCTGAGGACTGAAGCTTTCTTT. The full variable domain, in which reference TRBV5-5 and TRBJ1-1 provide the parts outside the CDR3, is DAGVTQSPTHLIKTRGQQVTLRCSPISGHKSVSWYQQVLGQGPQFIFQYYEKEERGRGNFPDRFSARQFPNYSSELNVNALLLGDSALYLCASSLAPGQALRTEAFFGQGTRLTVV.

The V and J genes are TRBV19 and TRBJ1-5; D remains ambiguous. CDR3 size: 12 residues. Per germline, CDR1 LNHDA and CDR2 SQIVND (reference sequence). V dropped 6 bases and J dropped 3 bases, with 6 bases sitting between them. As DNA, the CDR3 is TGTGCCAGTAGACATTCCAATCAGCCCCAGCATTTT. Translated: CASRHSNQPQHF.

This clone was seen more than once but under ten times. The chain couples TRBV5-1 to TRBJ1-5; D ambiguous. V lost 1 base and J lost 5, with 7 bases in between. CDR1 and CDR2 from the germline V gene are SGHRS and YFSETQ. CDR3 length: 13 amino acids. The CDR3, as DNA: TGCGCCAGCAGCTTGAATCGGGATCAGCCCCAGCATTTT. Its protein product is CASSLNRDQPQHF.